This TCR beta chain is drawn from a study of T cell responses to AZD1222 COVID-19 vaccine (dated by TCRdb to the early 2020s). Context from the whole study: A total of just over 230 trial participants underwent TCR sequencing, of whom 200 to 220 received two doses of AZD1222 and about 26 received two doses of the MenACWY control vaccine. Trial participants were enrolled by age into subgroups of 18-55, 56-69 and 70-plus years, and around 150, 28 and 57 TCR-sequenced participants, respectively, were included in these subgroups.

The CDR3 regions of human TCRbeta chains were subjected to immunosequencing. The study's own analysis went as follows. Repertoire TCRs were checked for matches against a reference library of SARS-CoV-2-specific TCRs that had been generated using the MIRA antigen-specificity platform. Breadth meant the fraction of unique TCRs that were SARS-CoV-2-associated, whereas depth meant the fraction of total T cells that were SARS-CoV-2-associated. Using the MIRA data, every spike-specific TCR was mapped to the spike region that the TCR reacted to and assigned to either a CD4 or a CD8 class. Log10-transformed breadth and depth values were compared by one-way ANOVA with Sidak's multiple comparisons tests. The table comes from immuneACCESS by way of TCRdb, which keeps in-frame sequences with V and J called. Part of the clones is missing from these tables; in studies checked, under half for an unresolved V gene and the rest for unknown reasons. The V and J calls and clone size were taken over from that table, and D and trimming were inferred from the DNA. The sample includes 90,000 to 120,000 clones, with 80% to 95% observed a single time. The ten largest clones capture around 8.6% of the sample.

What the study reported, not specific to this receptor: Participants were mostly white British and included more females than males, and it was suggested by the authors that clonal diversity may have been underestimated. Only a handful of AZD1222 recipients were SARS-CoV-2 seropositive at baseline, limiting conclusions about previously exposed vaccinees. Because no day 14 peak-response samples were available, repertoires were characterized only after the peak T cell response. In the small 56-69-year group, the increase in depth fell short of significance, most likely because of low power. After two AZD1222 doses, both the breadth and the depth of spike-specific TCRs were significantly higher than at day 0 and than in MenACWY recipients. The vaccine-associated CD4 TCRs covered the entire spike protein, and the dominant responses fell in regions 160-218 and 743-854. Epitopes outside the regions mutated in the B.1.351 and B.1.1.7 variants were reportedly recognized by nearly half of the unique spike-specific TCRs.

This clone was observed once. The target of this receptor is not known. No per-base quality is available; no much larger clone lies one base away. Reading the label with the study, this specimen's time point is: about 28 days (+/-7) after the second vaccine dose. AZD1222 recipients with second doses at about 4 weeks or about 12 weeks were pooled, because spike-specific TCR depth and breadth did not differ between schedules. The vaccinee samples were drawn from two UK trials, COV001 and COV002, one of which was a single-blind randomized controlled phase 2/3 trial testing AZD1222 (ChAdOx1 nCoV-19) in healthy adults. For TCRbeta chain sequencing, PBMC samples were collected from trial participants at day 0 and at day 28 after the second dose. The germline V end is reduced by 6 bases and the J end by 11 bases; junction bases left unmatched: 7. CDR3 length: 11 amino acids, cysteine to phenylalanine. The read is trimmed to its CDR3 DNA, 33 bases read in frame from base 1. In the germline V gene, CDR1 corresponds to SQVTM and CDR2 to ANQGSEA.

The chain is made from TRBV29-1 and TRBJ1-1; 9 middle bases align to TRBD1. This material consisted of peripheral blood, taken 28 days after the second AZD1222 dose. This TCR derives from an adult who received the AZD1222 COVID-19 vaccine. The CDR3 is CSVVQGAGAFF. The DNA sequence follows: TGCAGCGTCGTACAGGGGGCGGGCGCTTTCTTT.